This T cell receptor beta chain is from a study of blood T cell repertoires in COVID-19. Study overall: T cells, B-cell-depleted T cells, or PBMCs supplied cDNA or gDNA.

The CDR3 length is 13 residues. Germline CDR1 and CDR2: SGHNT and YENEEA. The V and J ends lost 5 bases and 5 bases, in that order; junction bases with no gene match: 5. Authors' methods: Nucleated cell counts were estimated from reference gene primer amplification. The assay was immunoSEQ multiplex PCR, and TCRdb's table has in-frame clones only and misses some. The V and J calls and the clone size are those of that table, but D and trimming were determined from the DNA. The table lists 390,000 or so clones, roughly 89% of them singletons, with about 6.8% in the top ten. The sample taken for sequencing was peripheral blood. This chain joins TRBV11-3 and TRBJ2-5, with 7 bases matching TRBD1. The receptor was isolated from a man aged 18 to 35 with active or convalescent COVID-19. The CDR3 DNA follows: TGTGCCAGCAGCCCGACAGGGAAGGAGACCCAGTACTTC. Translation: CASSPTGKETQYF.